These 19 T cell receptor beta chains were all obtained from the same sample, sequenced in a study of cytomegalovirus exposure and HLA in healthy donors. The primer mix had 60 Vbeta and 13 Jbeta primers. Method: immunoSEQ multiplex PCR; TCRdb's copy keeps in-frame clones and lacks some. The repertoire includes around 150,000 clones, around 79% of them detected once, and approximately 2% sits in the top ten. The sequenced sample was PBMCs. The receptors stem from a man aged 35 to 55 in good health and CMV-seronegative.

The J gene is TRBJ2-3, the V gene TRBV29-1; TRBD2 is a possible D gene (6 bases). V was clipped by 7 bases and J by 0 bases, with 14 bases between them. Germline V gene lookup returns CDR1 SQVTM and CDR2 ANQGSEA. This CDR3 has 14 amino acids. The CDR3 sequence is CSGTGRTSTDTQYF. DNA of the CDR3: TGCAGCGGCACGGGGAGGACTAGCACAGATACGCAGTATTTT.

This chain joins TRBV15 and TRBJ2-3; 7 bases map to TRBD2. Germline assignment: CDR1 LNHNV and CDR2 YYDKDF (reference sequence). The junction had 5 bases not matched to a gene; V was cut back by 1 base and J by 4 bases. The CDR3 spans 15 residues. CDR3 protein: CATSRAGGEADTQYF. In nucleotides, the CDR3 is TGTGCCACCAGCAGAGCGGGGGGAGAAGCAGATACGCAGTATTTT.

V and J are TRBV9 and TRBJ2-1; D might be TRBD2 (6 bases). Germline CDR1 and CDR2: SGDLS and YYNGEE. Trimming cost V 0 bases and J 4 bases, with 14 bases left between them. This CDR3 has 16 amino acids. CDR3 amino acids: CASSVDPAGTYNEQFF. The CDR3 region has the DNA TGTGCCAGCAGCGTAGATCCAGCGGGCACGTACAATGAGCAGTTCTTC.

The chain is built from TRBV30 and TRBJ2-3, with 9 bases aligning to TRBD2. The ends lost 5 bases at V and 5 bases at J; junction bases unmatched: 8. The CDR3 is made up of 14 amino acids. CDR1 is GTSNPN and CDR2 is SVGIG in the germline V gene (reference sequence). This CDR3 reads CAWGGLAGRDTQYF. Written as DNA, the CDR3 is TGTGCCTGGGGGGGGCTAGCGGGAAGAGATACGCAGTATTTT. Using reference TRBV30 and TRBJ2-3 for the parts outside the CDR3, the full variable domain is SQTIHQWPATLVQPVGSPLSLECTVEGTSNPNLYWYRQAAGRGLQLLFYSVGIGQISSEVPQNLSASRPQDRQFILSSKKLLLSDSGFYLCAWGGLAGRDTQYFGPGTRLTVL.

This clone was observed once. This rearrangement joins TRBV5-1 to TRBJ2-1, with D perhaps matching TRBD1 (6 bases). Germline V gene sequence: CDR1 SGHRS, CDR2 YFSETQ. Trimming removed 1 base from V and 5 bases from J, with 10 bases in between. This CDR3 has 14 residues. CDR3 DNA: TGCGCCAGCAGCTTGTGGACAGACCACAATGAGCAGTTCTTC. Protein product: CASSLWTDHNEQFF.

The chain uses TRBV6-1 and TRBJ2-1; TRBD2 matches at 10 bases. Germline V gene data show CDR1 as MNHNS and CDR2 as SASEGT. This CDR3 has 15 amino acids. The trim removed 5 bases at V and 6 bases at J, leaving 7 bases unmatched. CDR3 loop: CASSTLAGLGNEQFF. DNA of the CDR3: TGTGCCAGCAGTACACTAGCGGGGTTGGGCAATGAGCAGTTCTTC.

This clone was seen a single time. This chain uses TRBV7-2 with TRBJ1-4; D perhaps matches TRBD1 (5 bases). The CDR3 runs 16 residues. V lost 5 bases to trimming and J lost 5 bases, with 18 bases between them. The V gene's germline CDR1 is SGHTA and CDR2 FQGNSA. CDR3 amino acids: CASSPQSDTINEKLFF. For the CDR3, the DNA is TGTGCCAGCAGCCCCCAGTCGGACACCATCAATGAAAAACTGTTTTTT.

In the case of this clone: The same CDR3 is also encoded by other DNA sequences in this sample. The CDR3 spells CSARGGTEAFF. The CDR3, as DNA: TGCAGTGCTCGGGGTGGAACTGAAGCTTTCTTT. The genes are TRBV20-1 and TRBJ1-1, with no clear D. Germline V lookup: CDR1 DFQATT, CDR2 SNEGSKA (reference sequence). This CDR3 is built from 11 residues. Trimming took 5 bases from V and 5 from J, leaving 9 bases between them.

A note on this clone: Other DNA sequences in the same sample also yield this CDR3. The CDR3 region has the DNA TGCGCCAGCAGCTTGGAGGGCGGCGGGGGGGAGCAGTTCTTC. Translated: CASSLEGGGGEQFF. The rearrangement uses TRBV5-1 and TRBJ2-1, with 8 bases matching TRBD2. V lost 0 bases and J lost 10; bases outside the gene matches: 6. From germline, CDR1 is SGHRS and CDR2 YFSETQ. The CDR3 totals 14 residues.

This clone turned up a few times. The rearrangement links TRBV9 to TRBJ1-3, with a weak D call TRBD1 (6 bases). The CDR3 runs to 16 residues. V was shortened by 0 bases and J by 2 bases, with 12 bases between the two germline ends. In germline, CDR1 is SGDLS, CDR2 YYNGEE. CDR3 loop: CASSVGGGVTGNTIYF. The DNA of the CDR3 is TGTGCCAGCAGCGTAGGGGGGGGCGTTACTGGAAACACCATATATTTT.

The chain is built from TRBV7-2 and TRBJ1-5; D not certain. The germline V gene encodes CDR1 SGHTA and CDR2 FQGNSA. Between the trimmed V and J ends, which lost 6 bases and 4 bases, there was a span of 7 bases. CDR3 length: 12 residues. This CDR3 is CASSTLNQPQHF. CDR3 bases: TGTGCCAGCAGTACCCTAAATCAGCCCCAGCATTTT.

A note on this clone: At one end, the junction sequence differs from germline, possibly due to a read error. The V gene is TRBV18, the J gene TRBJ2-2, with TRBD2 matching 8 bases. Germline CDR1 reads KGHSH; CDR2 reads LQKENI. The CDR3 sequence is 15 residues long. Here the CDR3 DNA reads TGTGCCAGCTCAGAGTTCATAGCGGGAACCGTGGAGCTGTTTTTT. This codes for CASSEFIAGTVELFF.

The V call is TRBV2, the J call TRBJ2-2, with 10 positions matching TRBD2. The CDR3 loop spans 15 amino acids. Looked up from germline, CDR1 is SNHLY and CDR2 is FYNNEI. The V and J ends lost 2 bases and 5 bases, in that order; junction bases with no gene match: 2. The CDR3 here is CASSEISGRTGELFF. CDR3 in DNA: TGTGCCAGCAGTGAAATTAGCGGGAGGACCGGGGAGCTGTTTTTT. The entire variable domain, with the rest obtained from reference TRBV2 and TRBJ2-2, is as follows: EPEVTQTPSHQVTQMGQEVILRCVPISNHLYFYWYRQILGQKVEFLVSFYNNEISEKSEIFDDQFSVERPDGSNFTLKIRSTKLEDSAMYFCASSEISGRTGELFFGEGSRLTVL.

The chain recombines TRBV6-1 with TRBJ2-1; a possible D gene is TRBD2 (5 bases). CDR1 and CDR2 from the germline V gene are MNHNS and SASEGT. V was shortened by 6 bases and J by 10 bases, with 13 bases between the two germline ends. The CDR3 spans 12 residues. The CDR3 DNA follows: TGTGCCAGCAGGGAGGCCCTCAGGGAGCAGTTCTTC. Translating it yields CASREALREQFF.

The chain is built from TRBV28 and TRBJ2-7, with D perhaps matching TRBD2 (5 bases). Germline V gene lookup returns CDR1 MDHEN and CDR2 SYDVKM. This CDR3 is 14 amino acids long. Trimming left V 1 base short and J 2 bases short, with 9 bases between. CDR3 nucleotide sequence: TGTGCCAGCAGTTTATCCGGGGAAGCCTACGAGCAGTACTTC. Its translation: CASSLSGEAYEQYF. The full variable domain, its missing parts supplied by reference TRBV28 and TRBJ2-7, is DVKVTQSSRYLVKRTGEKVFLECVQDMDHENMFWYRQDPGLGLRLIYFSYDVKMKEKGDIPEGYSVSREKKERFSLILESASTNQTSMYLCASSLSGEAYEQYFGPGTRLTVT.

This clone was recorded once. The chain recombines TRBV7-8 with TRBJ2-5; 8 bases line up with TRBD1. This CDR3 comprises 15 residues. Trimming cost V 3 bases and J 7 bases; bases outside gene matches: 10. Per the germline V gene, CDR1 is SGHVS and CDR2 is FQNEAQ. The chain's CDR3 is CASSFAGRGRGTQYF. DNA for the CDR3: TGTGCCAGCAGCTTTGCAGGCAGGGGGCGCGGGACCCAGTACTTC.

J is TRBJ2-4 and V is TRBV5-1; D is uncertain. The CDR3 length is 15 residues. Germline V gives CDR1 SGHRS, CDR2 YFSETQ. Trimming removed 0 bases at V and 0 bases at J, with 7 bases between. This CDR3 is CASSLVRIAKNIQYF. CDR3 in DNA: TGCGCCAGCAGCTTGGTGAGGATAGCCAAAAACATTCAGTACTTC.

This rearrangement joins TRBV4-2 to TRBJ2-3, with 9 bases aligning to TRBD2. The CDR3 runs 17 residues. The trim removed 1 base at V and 4 bases at J, leaving 9 bases unmatched. Germline CDR1 LGHNA, CDR2 YNFKEQ. CDR3 sequence (DNA): TGTGCCAGCAGCCAAGGGGTTCCAGCGGGAGGTGCAGATACGCAGTATTTT. This gives the protein CASSQGVPAGGADTQYF.

V is TRBV28 and J is TRBJ1-6; TRBD1 is a possible D gene (5 bases). The CDR3 is 15 amino acids. Looked up from germline, CDR1 is MDHEN and CDR2 is SYDVKM. V dropped 11 bases and J dropped 5 bases, with 19 bases sitting between them. The CDR3 sequence: CASREGVGDNSPLHF. DNA of the CDR3: TGTGCCTCTAGAGAAGGGGTGGGTGATAATTCACCCCTCCACTTT.